Listed here are 9 T cell receptor beta chains from one sample, sequenced in a study of blood T cell repertoires in COVID-19. Profiling relied on immunoSEQ multiplex PCR, and the TCRdb table lists in-frame clones only, not all of them. The table lists approximately 290,000 clones, about 80% of them singletons. The material sequenced was peripheral blood. These receptors all stem from a person aged 70 to 85 with COVID-19, enrolled during active disease.

V is TRBV27 and J is TRBJ2-7; 13 bases match TRBD2. Germline assignment: CDR1 MNHEY and CDR2 SMNVEV (reference sequence). This CDR3 spans 15 amino acids. After removal of 5 bases from V and 9 bases from J, the junction contained 10 bases not matched to a gene. CDR3 in DNA: TGTGCCAGCAGTCTCCTGGGGACTAGCGGGACAGCGCAGTACTTC. Translated, it gives CASSLLGTSGTAQYF.

This clone showed up just a few times. The gene calls are TRBV29-1 and TRBJ2-1; 7 positions agree with TRBD2. The CDR3 length is 15 residues. Per germline, CDR1 SQVTM and CDR2 ANQGSEA. The J segment lost 8 bases and the V segment lost 4 bases, leaving 14 bases of the junction unmatched. The chain's CDR3 is CSVVQAGAPSDEQFF. CDR3 bases: TGCAGCGTTGTTCAGGCGGGAGCACCGAGTGATGAGCAGTTCTTC.

The chain recombines TRBV29-1 with TRBJ1-1; tentative D call: TRBD1 (5 bases). Germline V CDR1 and CDR2: SQVTM, ANQGSEA. V was cut by 6 bases and J by 11 bases, with 19 bases left in between. The CDR3 has 12 amino acids. This chain's CDR3 is CSVVLQESLAFF. The CDR3, as DNA: TGCAGCGTCGTCCTACAGGAATCCTTGGCTTTCTTT. Combining the CDR3 with reference TRBV29-1 and TRBJ1-1 gives the whole variable domain SAVISQKPSRDICQRGTSLTIQCQVDSQVTMMFWYRQQPGQSLTLIATANQGSEATYESGFVIDKFPISRPNLTFSTLTVSNMSPEDSSIYLCSVVLQESLAFFGQGTRLTVV.

The chain combines TRBV28 with TRBJ2-7; weak D call: TRBD2 (7 bases). CDR3 length equals 15 residues. Germline V gives CDR1 MDHEN, CDR2 SYDVKM. The V gene lost 7 bases and the J gene lost 3 bases, with 19 bases spanning the gap. CDR3 region: CASTFWGGLNYEQYF. CDR3 sequence (DNA): TGTGCCAGCACCTTCTGGGGGGGGCTCAACTACGAGCAGTACTTC. Complete variable domain (other parts from reference TRBV28 and TRBJ2-7): DVKVTQSSRYLVKRTGEKVFLECVQDMDHENMFWYRQDPGLGLRLIYFSYDVKMKEKGDIPEGYSVSREKKERFSLILESASTNQTSMYLCASTFWGGLNYEQYFGPGTRLTVT.

There are many counts of this clone. V gene TRBV19 combines with J gene TRBJ1-6; 10 positions agree with TRBD1. The CDR3 length is 16 residues. Germline CDR1 is LNHDA and CDR2 is SQIVND (reference sequence). V lost 9 bases, J lost 7 bases, and 12 bases stayed unmatched. The DNA for the CDR3 is TGTGCCAGCAGGGGAACCGGGACAGGGGTAAATTCACCCCTCCACTTT. Translation gives CASRGTGTGVNSPLHF.

V is TRBV27 and J is TRBJ1-3; D possibly corresponds to TRBD1 (5 bases). CDR1 MNHEY and CDR2 SMNVEV come from the germline V gene (reference sequence). With 7 bases removed from V and 4 bases from J, the gap between germline ends came to 14 bases. The CDR3 spans 14 residues. CDR3 in amino acids: CASKGALGGNTIYF. CDR3 nucleotides: TGTGCCAGCAAAGGGGCGCTGGGAGGAAACACCATATATTTT.

This clone was picked up one time. The rearrangement links TRBV19 to TRBJ1-2; no firm D call. Germline CDR1 and CDR2: LNHDA and SQIVND (reference sequence). The CDR3 runs 11 residues. V gave up 2 bases and J gave up 9 bases, with 7 bases separating them. CDR3 sequence: CASSILDRYTF. In nucleotides, the CDR3 is TGTGCCAGTAGTATACTAGATCGCTACACCTTC.

The chain recombines TRBV20-1 with TRBJ1-2, with 7 positions matching TRBD1. Germline V CDR1 and CDR2: DFQATT, SNEGSKA (reference sequence). The V segment lost 6 bases and the J segment 4 bases; nucleotides outside the gene matches: 2. The CDR3 loop spans 11 amino acids. The CDR3 here is CSAWDSYGYTF. CDR3 DNA sequence: TGCAGTGCCTGGGACAGCTATGGCTACACCTTC.

The V call is TRBV5-1, the J call TRBJ1-2; no clear D. The CDR3 runs 15 residues. The V and J ends lost 0 bases and 8 bases respectively, with 17 bases between them. CDR1 SGHRS and CDR2 YFSETQ come from the germline V gene. CDR3 sequence: CASSLDYRPFGGYTF. CDR3 sequence (DNA): TGCGCCAGCAGCTTGGACTACCGCCCGTTTGGCGGCTACACCTTC.